This T cell receptor beta chain was found in a study of cytomegalovirus exposure and HLA in healthy donors. Study-level background: Per a later analysis, the 666 first-cohort and approximately 120 validation repertoires shared one platform.

Turning to this clone: Its target is not known.

The method was immunoSEQ multiplex PCR; TCRdb's version includes in-frame clones alone and lacks a portion of them. The sample carries 130,000 to 150,000 clones, almost 90% recorded once. Study-wide findings and caveats: It was approximately 160 TCR beta chains that were listed as cytomegalovirus-associated. Confirmation was obtained in vitro that a few CMV-associated chains are specific for CMV antigens.

The V and J ends lost 1 base and 9 bases respectively, with 10 bases between them. CDR1 and CDR2 (germline): SGHTA, FQGNSA. The CDR3 has 13 residues. This chain links TRBV7-2 with TRBJ2-1; D uncertain. Sequencing was carried out using PBMCs. The source is a woman younger than 35 in good health and CMV-seropositive. The CDR3 reads CASSLVPGSEQFF. CDR3 nucleotides: TGTGCCAGCAGCTTAGTACCCGGTTCTGAGCAGTTCTTC.